This T cell receptor (beta chain) stems from a study of immune evolution from preneoplasia to lung adenocarcinoma. This CDR3 is built from 15 residues. V was trimmed by 3 bases and J by 4 bases, leaving 15 bases between them. Per the germline V gene, CDR1 is MGHDK and CDR2 is SYGVNS. Resections took place in Japan or China from about 2013 to 2017. Histologic diagnosis was independently verified by two lung pathologists. The repertoire was sequenced with immunoSEQ multiplex PCR; TCRdb's copy has only in-frame clones and lacks some. The sample lists more than 12,000 clones; 81% were seen once. Study observations and caveats: Normal lung had the highest top T cell clone frequencies. Compared with EGFR-mutant or double wild-type lesions, KRAS-mutant nodules were more clonal.

A note on this clone: Its cognate antigen is unknown.

Sequencing was done on a sample of FFPE minimally invasive lung adenocarcinoma tissue. The gene calls are TRBV25-1 and TRBJ1-1; D possibly corresponds to TRBD1 (6 bases). This TCR was recovered from a person between 60 and 80 years old with lung adenocarcinoma. This CDR3 reads CASSEAGDWGTEAFF. The CDR3, as DNA: TGTGCCAGCAGTGAGGCAGGGGACTGGGGCACTGAAGCTTTCTTT.